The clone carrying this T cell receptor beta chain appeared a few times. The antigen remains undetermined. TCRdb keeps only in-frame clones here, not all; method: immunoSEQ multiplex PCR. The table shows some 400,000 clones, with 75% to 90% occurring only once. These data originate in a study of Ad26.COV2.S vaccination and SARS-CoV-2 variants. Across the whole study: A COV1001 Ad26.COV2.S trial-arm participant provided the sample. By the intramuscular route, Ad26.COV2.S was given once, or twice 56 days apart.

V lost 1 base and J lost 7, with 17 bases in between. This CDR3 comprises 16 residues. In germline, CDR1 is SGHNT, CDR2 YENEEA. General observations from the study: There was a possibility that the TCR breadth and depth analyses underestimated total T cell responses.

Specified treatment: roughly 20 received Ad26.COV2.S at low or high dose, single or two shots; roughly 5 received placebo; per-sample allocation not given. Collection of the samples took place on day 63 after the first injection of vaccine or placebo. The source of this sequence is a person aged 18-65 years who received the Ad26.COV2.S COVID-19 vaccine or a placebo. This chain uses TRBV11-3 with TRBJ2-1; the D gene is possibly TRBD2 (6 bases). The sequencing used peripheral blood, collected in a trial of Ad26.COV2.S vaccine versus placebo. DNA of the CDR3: TGTGCCAGCAGCTTAGTTCTTTCGGGAGAAAGGAATGAGCAGTTCTTC. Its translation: CASSLVLSGERNEQFF.